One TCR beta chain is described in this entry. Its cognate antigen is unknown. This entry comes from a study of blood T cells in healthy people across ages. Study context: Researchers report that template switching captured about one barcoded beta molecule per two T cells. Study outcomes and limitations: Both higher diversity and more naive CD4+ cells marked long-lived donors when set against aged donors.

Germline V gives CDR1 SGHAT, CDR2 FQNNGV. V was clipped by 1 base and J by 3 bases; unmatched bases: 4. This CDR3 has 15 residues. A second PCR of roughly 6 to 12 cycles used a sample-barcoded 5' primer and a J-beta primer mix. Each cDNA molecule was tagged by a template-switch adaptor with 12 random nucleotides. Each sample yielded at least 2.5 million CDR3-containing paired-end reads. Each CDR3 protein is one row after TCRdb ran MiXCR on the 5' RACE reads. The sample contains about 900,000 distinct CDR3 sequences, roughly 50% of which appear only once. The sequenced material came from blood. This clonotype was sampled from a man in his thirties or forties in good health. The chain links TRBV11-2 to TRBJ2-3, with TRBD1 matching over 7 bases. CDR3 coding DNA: TGTGCCAGCAGCTTAGGGAGACAGGGTACAGATACGCAGTATTTT. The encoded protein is CASSLGRQGTDTQYF.